Following are 20 T cell receptor beta chains from one sample sequenced in a study of a mutant IDH1 vaccine in newly diagnosed glioma (dated by TCRdb to the early 2020s). The meaning of the sample's time point label: week 47, end of study. Each vaccine dose was 300 ug of a 20-mer mutant IDH1 peptide in Montanide, given subcutaneously with topical imiquimod. These TCRs are of unknown antigen specificity. Libraries were constructed by the immunoSEQ multiplex PCR assay. What TCRdb holds here is the immuneACCESS table cut down to in-frame rearrangements. Part of the clones is not present; checked against another copy, under half of the missing clones reflect an unresolved V gene, and the others are unexplained. Here the sample has some 32,000 clones; roughly 87% occur a single time. The ten largest make up about 2.2% of the sample. The sequences come from PBMCs, collected from a glioma patient whose treatment included an IDH1 peptide vaccine. The origin of the receptors is a man in his forties with glioma.

This clone was seen once. The rearrangement links TRBV16 to TRBJ2-1, with 10 bases fitting TRBD2. This CDR3 spans 18 amino acids. The germline gives CDR1 KGHSY, CDR2 FQNENV. V was clipped by 1 base and J by 2 bases; unmatched bases: 8. This CDR3 reads CASSQLILAGVTYNEQFF. The DNA of the CDR3 is TGTGCCAGCAGCCAATTAATCCTAGCGGGAGTCACCTACAATGAGCAGTTCTTC.

J is TRBJ1-5 and V is TRBV6-6, with unresolved D. This CDR3 is 13 amino acids long. In germline, CDR1 is MNHNY, CDR2 SVGAGI (reference sequence). Trimming took 7 bases from V and 9 from J, leaving 16 bases between them. The CDR3, as DNA: TGTGCCAGCAACGAGGGTGCCGGTACGCCCCAGCATTTT. Translation gives CASNEGAGTPQHF.

The chain uses TRBV5-4 and TRBJ1-1, with TRBD1 identical over 8 bases. CDR3 length: 17 residues. The germline CDR1 and CDR2 sequences are SGHNT and YYREEE (reference sequence). V shed 3 bases, J shed 1 base, and the junction held 11 bases outside the gene matches. CDR3 residues: CASSSINYGQGNTEAFF. In nucleotides, the CDR3 is TGTGCCAGCAGCTCGATAAATTACGGACAGGGGAACACTGAAGCTTTCTTT.

The J gene is TRBJ1-2, the V gene TRBV10-3, with 7 bases that match TRBD1. This CDR3 comprises 14 residues. The junction had 6 bases not matched to a gene; V was cut back by 3 bases and J by 5 bases. The germline gives CDR1 ENHRY, CDR2 SYGVKD. The CDR3 nucleotides are TGTGCCATCAGTGAATACAGGGGCGGGTATGGCTACACCTTC. This encodes CAISEYRGGYGYTF.

The chain carries TRBV7-2 and TRBJ2-1, with D tentatively TRBD1 or TRBD2 (5 bases each). Germline V CDR1 and CDR2: SGHTA, FQGNSA. V shed 2 bases and J shed 6 bases, with 14 bases lying between them. This CDR3 is 15 amino acids long. DNA of the CDR3: TGTGCCAGCAGCTTACCGGGACGATCAGGCAATGAGCAGTTCTTC. This encodes CASSLPGRSGNEQFF.

V gene TRBV25-1 combines with J gene TRBJ2-5; D is possibly TRBD1 (6 bases). The closer fit of TRBJ2-7 to the DNA end suggests the J call may be wrong. This CDR3 spans 12 amino acids. CDR1 and CDR2 (germline): MGHDK, SYGVNS. The CDR3 sequence: CASRDSTYEQYF. DNA for the CDR3: TGTGCCAGCAGGGACAGTACCTACGAGCAGTACTTC.

CDR3 sequence reads: CASSLAGQGVPGNTIYF. In nucleotides, the CDR3 is TGCGCCAGCAGCTTGGCGGGACAGGGGGTTCCTGGAAACACCATATATTTT. The chain recombines TRBV5-1 with TRBJ1-3; TRBD1 matches at 11 bases. This CDR3 comprises 17 residues. V lost 0 bases and J lost 2; bases outside the gene matches: 4. Germline CDR1 reads SGHRS; CDR2 reads YFSETQ. The full variable domain, completed using reference TRBV5-1 and TRBJ1-3, is KAGVTQTPRYLIKTRGQQVTLSCSPISGHRSVSWYQQTPGQGLQFLFEYFSETQRNKGNFPGRFSGRQFSNSRSEMNVSTLELGDSALYLCASSLAGQGVPGNTIYFGEGSWLTVV.

The J gene is TRBJ1-2, the V gene TRBV18; D gene unclear. Per the germline V gene, CDR1 is KGHSH and CDR2 is LQKENI. V was cut by 5 bases and J by 5 bases, with 18 bases left in between. CDR3 length equals 15 residues. CDR3 DNA: TGTGCCAGCTCATCCGAGCGGGTGGGCTTATATGGCTACACCTTC. Translated: CASSSERVGLYGYTF. Combining the CDR3 with reference TRBV18 and TRBJ1-2 gives the whole variable domain NAGVMQNPRHLVRRRGQEARLRCSPMKGHSHVYWYRQLPEEGLKFMVYLQKENIIDESGMPKERFSAEFPKEGPSILRIQQVVRGDSAAYFCASSSERVGLYGYTFGSGTRLTVV.

V usage is TRBV6-5 and J usage is TRBJ1-6; the D gene is possibly TRBD1 (5 bases). The CDR3 is made up of 14 amino acids. Germline CDR1 and CDR2: MNHEY and SVGAGI. V gave up 6 bases and J gave up 10 bases, with 16 bases separating them. CDR3 protein: CASRRGQGGSPLHF. CDR3 coding DNA: TGTGCCAGCAGGAGAGGGCAGGGAGGATCACCCCTCCACTTT.

V and J are TRBV7-2 and TRBJ2-7; D may be TRBD1 (5 bases). Germline CDR1 reads SGHTA; CDR2 reads FQGNSA. The CDR3 covers 14 residues. Trimming removed 0 bases from V and 3 bases from J, with 9 bases in between. The CDR3 loop reads CASSLAGQGYEQYF. The CDR3 coding sequence is TGTGCCAGCAGCTTAGCAGGTCAGGGCTACGAGCAGTACTTC.

The J gene is TRBJ1-4, the V gene TRBV6-1; D might be TRBD1 (6 bases). The germline V gene has CDR1 MNHNS and CDR2 SASEGT. Trimming removed 8 bases from V and 11 bases from J, with 21 bases in between. CDR3 length: 14 amino acids. The CDR3 region is CASGFQGSGAKLFF. DNA of the CDR3: TGTGCCAGCGGATTCCAGGGGAGTGGTGCGAAACTGTTTTTT.

This clone was counted a single time. The CDR3 here is CASSRYTYEQYF. CDR3 bases: TGTGCCAGCAGTCGGTACACCTACGAGCAGTACTTC. The V and J genes are TRBV6-6 and TRBJ2-7; D remains ambiguous. CDR3 size: 12 residues. V was cut by 5 bases and J by 2 bases, with 7 bases left in between. Looked up from germline, CDR1 is MNHNY and CDR2 is SVGAGI (reference sequence).

The chain recombines TRBV28 with TRBJ1-5, with D possibly matching TRBD1 (6 bases). Germline V gene lookup returns CDR1 MDHEN and CDR2 SYDVKM. The CDR3 spans 17 residues. Deletions cut 6 bases from V and 0 bases from J, with 18 bases between. The CDR3 region has the DNA TGTGCCAGCAGGTTCCGGGGGACACTTTATAGCAATCAGCCCCAGCATTTT. Protein product: CASRFRGTLYSNQPQHF.

A single count supports this clone. This chain uses TRBV19 with TRBJ1-2; 9 positions agree with TRBD1. The CDR3 covers 14 residues. CDR1 and CDR2 (germline): LNHDA, SQIVND (reference sequence). The V segment lost 7 bases and the J segment 4 bases; nucleotides outside the gene matches: 7. CDR3 in DNA: TGTGCCAGTAACCCGACAGGGGGAGGCTATGGCTACACCTTC. Translated: CASNPTGGGYGYTF.

In DNA, the CDR3 is TGTGCCAGCTCACCCCTCGGCGTTCAGGGGGCGAGCACAGATACGCAGTATTTT. It is translated as CASSPLGVQGASTDTQYF. This sequence joins TRBV18 and TRBJ2-3; 8 bases are shared with TRBD1. The germline gives CDR1 KGHSH, CDR2 LQKENI. Trimming at V came to 3 bases and at J to 0 bases, leaving 11 bases not matched to a gene. This CDR3 has 18 amino acids.

This clone was seen a handful of times. The V gene is TRBV19, the J gene TRBJ1-1; D might be TRBD1 (5 bases). Looked up from germline, CDR1 is LNHDA and CDR2 is SQIVND (reference sequence). The CDR3 loop spans 16 amino acids. The V end was cut by 7 bases, the J end by 0 bases, with 18 bases between. The CDR3 bases are TGTGCCAGTACTCTCCCCGGGGGGGGAATGAACACTGAAGCTTTCTTT. Protein sequence: CASTLPGGGMNTEAFF.

Comment on this clone: In the same sample, other DNA sequences code for this CDR3. The rearrangement uses TRBV28 and TRBJ2-7; perhaps TRBD2 as D (5 bases). Germline lookup yields CDR1 MDHEN and CDR2 SYDVKM. The V end was cut by 4 bases, the J end by 2 bases, with 15 bases between. The CDR3 is 15 amino acids. The CDR3 nucleotides are TGTGCCAGCAGTTCCCCTGCGGGTGGGCCCTACGAGCAGTACTTC. Translating gives CASSSPAGGPYEQYF.

The rearrangement uses TRBV29-1 and TRBJ2-5, with 11 nucleotides matching TRBD2. The germline CDR1 and CDR2 sequences are SQVTM and ANQGSEA. The CDR3 is made up of 13 amino acids. V shed 8 bases and J 5 bases; nucleotides not matched to a gene: 7. CDR3 DNA: TGCAGCTGTCAGACTAGCGGGGAGGAGACCCAGTACTTC. It translates to CSCQTSGEETQYF. Using reference TRBV29-1 and TRBJ2-5 for the parts outside the CDR3, the full variable domain is SAVISQKPSRDICQRGTSLTIQCQVDSQVTMMFWYRQQPGQSLTLIATANQGSEATYESGFVIDKFPISRPNLTFSTLTVSNMSPEDSSIYLCSCQTSGEETQYFGPGTRLLVL.

This chain links TRBV28 with TRBJ1-4, with TRBD1 identical over 7 bases. This CDR3 is 16 amino acids long. CDR1 is MDHEN, CDR2 SYDVKM, per germline. The V and J ends lost 5 bases and 7 bases, in that order; junction bases with no gene match: 13. DNA for the CDR3: TGTGCCAGCAGTCCTCTTAGGACAGGCTCGGGTGAAAAACTGTTTTTT. Its protein product is CASSPLRTGSGEKLFF.

V usage is TRBV29-1 and J usage is TRBJ2-1, with TRBD1 as a possible D gene (5 bases). Germline V gene sequence: CDR1 SQVTM, CDR2 ANQGSEA. This CDR3 is 15 amino acids long. Trimming shortened V by 3 bases and J by 0 bases, and 12 bases separated the two germline ends. In DNA, the CDR3 is TGCAGCGTTGAGGGTAGGGGAAGCTCCTACAATGAGCAGTTCTTC. Its translation is CSVEGRGSSYNEQFF.